This T cell receptor beta chain was profiled in a study of metastatic and nonmetastatic thyroid tumors. Study details: Where malignant and benign thyroid patients were concerned, repertoires were compared across blood and tumor or nodule tissue. Findings and limits, study-wide: It was reported that TCR beta diversity was significantly higher in malignant thyroid tumors than benign nodules, in blood and tumor.

Patients had received no treatment of any kind before thyroid surgery. Of note for this clone: Antigen unknown.

CDR3 length equals 14 residues. CDR1 and CDR2 (germline): MNHEY, SVGEGT. Trimming left V 2 bases short and J 6 bases short, with 14 bases between. Authors' processing steps: For papillary thyroid cancer, a distant-metastasis classifier was constructed from CDR3 differences observed across clinicopathological groups. TCRdb called clones again from the PCR reads with MiXCR. The V and J calls, along with clone size, are taken from TCRdb and not from the paper's own processing. The sample includes some 33,000 clones, over 12% of them seen just once. V is TRBV6-2 or TRBV6-3 and J is TRBJ2-7; D may be TRBD1 (7 bases). This receptor was obtained from a male donor with papillary thyroid cancer or a benign thyroid nodule (not recorded which). Some clones in this sample may be carry-over from other donors' samples. The sequencing sample was made of blood. This CDR3 reads CASSYGRQGGEQYF. CDR3 bases: TGTGCCAGCAGTTACGGTCGGCAGGGGGGCGAGCAGTACTTC.